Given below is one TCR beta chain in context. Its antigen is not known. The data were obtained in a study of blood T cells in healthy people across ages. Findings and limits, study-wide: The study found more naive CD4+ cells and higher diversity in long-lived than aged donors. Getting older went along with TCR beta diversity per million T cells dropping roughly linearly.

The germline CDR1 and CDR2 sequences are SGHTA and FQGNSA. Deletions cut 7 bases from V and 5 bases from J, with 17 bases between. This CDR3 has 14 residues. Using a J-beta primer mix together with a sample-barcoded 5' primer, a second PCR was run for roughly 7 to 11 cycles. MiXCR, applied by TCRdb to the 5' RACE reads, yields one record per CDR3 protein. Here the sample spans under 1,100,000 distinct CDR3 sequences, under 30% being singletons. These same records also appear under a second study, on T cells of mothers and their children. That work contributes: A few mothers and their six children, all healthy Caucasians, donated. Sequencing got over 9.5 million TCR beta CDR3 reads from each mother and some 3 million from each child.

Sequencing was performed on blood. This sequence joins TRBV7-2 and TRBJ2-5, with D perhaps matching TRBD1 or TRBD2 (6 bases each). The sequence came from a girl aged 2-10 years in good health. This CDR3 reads CASTLGGLAETQYF. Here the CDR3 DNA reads TGTGCCAGCACCCTGGGGGGCTTGGCGGAGACCCAGTACTTC.